These 23 T cell receptor beta chains share one sample of origin, sequenced in a study of cytomegalovirus exposure and HLA in healthy donors. The PCR contained 60 Vbeta and 13 Jbeta primers. TCRdb's copy holds only in-frame clones and misses some; the assay was immunoSEQ multiplex PCR. Found here are 60,000 to 95,000 clones, about 78% of them singletons; the top ten hold 8% to 9.5%. The specimen was PBMCs. The receptors here all came from a woman aged 40 to 50 in good health and CMV-seropositive.

This chain connects TRBV10-3 to TRBJ2-3; 12 bases match TRBD2. J gave up 9 bases and V 0 bases, and 7 bases lay outside the gene matches. CDR3 length: 16 amino acids. Germline CDR1 is ENHRY and CDR2 is SYGVKD. The CDR3 reads CAISESDLAGGRTQYF. Written as DNA, the CDR3 is TGTGCCATCAGTGAGTCCGACCTAGCGGGGGGGAGGACGCAGTATTTT.

The chain carries TRBV4-1 and TRBJ1-2; D may be TRBD1 (5 bases). Trimming removed 0 bases from V and 2 bases from J, with 16 bases in between. CDR1 and CDR2 (germline): MGHRA, YSYEKL. The CDR3 spans 17 residues. The CDR3 DNA reads as TGCGCCAGCAGCCAAGATGGACAAGACCCGACAAACTATGGCTACACCTTC. Amino acid sequence: CASSQDGQDPTNYGYTF.

The V and J genes are TRBV9 and TRBJ1-2; 10 nucleotides match TRBD1. The germline CDR1 and CDR2 sequences are SGDLS and YYNGEE. The CDR3 covers 15 residues. With 3 bases clipped from V and 5 bases from J, the junction kept 7 bases outside the gene matches. CDR3 in amino acids: CASSGDRGRKYGYTF. CDR3 DNA: TGTGCCAGCAGCGGTGACAGGGGGCGCAAGTATGGCTACACCTTC.

The genes are TRBV5-4 and TRBJ2-3; TRBD2 matches 11 bases. Germline V lookup: CDR1 SGHNT, CDR2 YYREEE (reference sequence). The CDR3 consists of 16 residues. J was trimmed by 3 bases and V by 4 bases; bases with no gene match: 7. In DNA form, the CDR3 reads TGTGCCAGCAGCGGGTCACTAGCGGGGGTGACAGATACGCAGTATTTT. Its translation: CASSGSLAGVTDTQYF.

J is TRBJ2-1 and V is TRBV7-9; 9 bases match TRBD2. Per the germline V gene, CDR1 is SEHNR and CDR2 is FQNEAQ (reference sequence). V lost 7 bases and J lost 9; bases outside the gene matches: 16. The CDR3 spans 16 residues. CDR3 DNA sequence: TGTGCCAGCAAAGGCGGGGGGGACGGACCGCGTAGTGAGCAGTTCTTC. Translating it yields CASKGGGDGPRSEQFF. Full variable domain (rest looked up from reference TRBV7-9 and TRBJ2-1): DTGVSQNPRHKITKRGQNVTFRCDPISEHNRLYWYRQTLGQGPEFLTYFQNEAQLEKSRLLSDRFSAERPKGSFSTLEIQRTEQGDSAMYLCASKGGGDGPRSEQFFGPGTRLTVL.

Note on this clone: The sample carries other DNA sequences with the same CDR3. CDR3 DNA: TGTGCCAGCAGCCGTAGCGGGGGTACCGGGGAGCTGTTTTTT. Residues: CASSRSGGTGELFF. This rearrangement joins TRBV5-4 to TRBJ2-2, with 9 bases aligning to TRBD2. With V trimmed by 4 bases and J by 5 bases, 3 bases remained unmatched. The CDR3 runs 14 residues. Germline V gene sequence: CDR1 SGHNT, CDR2 YYREEE (reference sequence).

The V and J genes are TRBV7-9 and TRBJ1-6; perhaps TRBD1 as D (5 bases). The CDR3 covers 15 residues. Germline CDR1 SEHNR, CDR2 FQNEAQ (reference sequence). V dropped 5 bases and J dropped 6 bases, with 14 bases sitting between them. The CDR3 protein is CASSPTGGTNSPLHF. The CDR3, as DNA: TGTGCCAGCAGCCCCACGGGGGGGACTAATTCACCCCTCCACTTT.

V is TRBV7-4 and J is TRBJ1-5; D possibly corresponds to TRBD1 (6 bases). The germline CDR1 and CDR2 sequences are SGHVT and SQSDAQ. V was trimmed by 8 bases and J by 0 bases, leaving 20 bases between them. CDR3 length: 17 amino acids. The CDR3 sequence is CASGRQVTESSNQPQHF. For the CDR3, the DNA is TGTGCCAGCGGTAGACAGGTCACCGAGAGTAGCAATCAGCCCCAGCATTTT.

This clone showed up just once. The chain has TRBV29-1 and TRBJ2-7; 14 nucleotides line up with TRBD2. This CDR3 has 14 residues. Germline CDR1 is SQVTM and CDR2 is ANQGSEA. V gave up 6 bases and J gave up 6 bases; unmatched junction bases: 7. The CDR3 region has the DNA TGCAGCGTGGAGGGACTAGCGGGGGTGGGCGAGCAGTACTTC. This encodes CSVEGLAGVGEQYF.

This clone was seen a few times. The V and J genes are TRBV5-8 and TRBJ1-1; tentatively, D is TRBD1 (6 bases). Germline CDR1 and CDR2: SGHTS and YDEGEE. The V end was cut by 5 bases, the J end by 3 bases, with 14 bases between. This CDR3 is 14 amino acids long. CDR3 nucleotide sequence: TGTGCCAGCAGACGAAGGGGGATGGACACTGAAGCTTTCTTT. It codes for CASRRRGMDTEAFF. Based on the CDR3 plus reference TRBV5-8 and TRBJ1-1, the full variable domain is EAGVTQSPTHLIKTRGQQATLRCSPISGHTSVYWYQQALGLGLQFLLWYDEGEERNRGNFPPRFSGRQFPNYSSELNVNALELEDSALYLCASRRRGMDTEAFFGQGTRLTVV.

This sequence joins TRBV5-8 and TRBJ2-4; D possibly corresponds to TRBD1 (5 bases). The CDR3 contains 14 residues. Trimming shortened V by 2 bases and J by 5 bases, and 11 bases separated the two germline ends. Germline-derived CDR1 and CDR2 are SGHTS and YDEGEE. CDR3 nucleotide sequence: TGTGCCAGCAGCTTTAGGGGAACGGAAAACATTCAGTACTTC. Protein: CASSFRGTENIQYF.

CDR3 loop: CASSRQIQETQYF. The CDR3 DNA reads as TGTGCCAGCAGCCGACAGATCCAAGAGACCCAGTACTTC. V gene TRBV16 combines with J gene TRBJ2-5, with D possibly being TRBD1 (5 bases). V shed 4 bases and J shed 1 base, with 7 bases lying between them. This CDR3 spans 13 amino acids. Germline-derived CDR1 and CDR2 are KGHSY and FQNENV.

The chain combines TRBV6-1 with TRBJ2-7; 9 nucleotides align to TRBD1. Germline CDR1 is MNHNS and CDR2 is SASEGT. V lost 5 bases, J lost 4 bases, and 9 bases stayed unmatched. This CDR3 contains 15 residues. The chain's CDR3 is CASSLRETGGYEQYF. CDR3 in DNA: TGTGCCAGCAGTCTGAGGGAGACAGGGGGGTACGAGCAGTACTTC.

The V call is TRBV27, the J call TRBJ1-5, with TRBD1 matching 8 bases. Germline CDR1 reads MNHEY; CDR2 reads SMNVEV (reference sequence). The CDR3 is 14 residues long. V was pared by 6 bases and J by 4 bases, with 5 bases of the junction left unmatched. The CDR3 nucleotides read TGTGCCAGCAGAGGACAGGGCATAAATCAGCCCCAGCATTTT. It specifies CASRGQGINQPQHF.

CDR3: CASSGHVASSYNSPLHF. CDR3 coding DNA: TGTGCCAGCAGCGGACACGTTGCGAGCTCCTATAATTCACCCCTCCACTTT. The rearrangement links TRBV14 to TRBJ1-6, with D perhaps matching TRBD1 (5 bases). Germline V gives CDR1 SGHDN, CDR2 FVKESK. Trimming stripped 5 bases from V and 0 bases from J, with 14 bases between. This CDR3 comprises 17 residues. Together with reference TRBV14 and TRBJ1-6, the CDR3 gives the full variable domain: EAGVTQFPSHSVIEKGQTVTLRCDPISGHDNLYWYRRVMGKEIKFLLHFVKESKQDESGMPNNRFLAERTGGTYSTLKVQPAELEDSGVYFCASSGHVASSYNSPLHFGNGTRLTVT.

V is TRBV29-1 and J is TRBJ2-2; TRBD2 matches at 8 bases. Trimming at V came to 4 bases and at J to 3 bases, leaving 7 bases not matched to a gene. The CDR3 is 15 amino acids. Germline V gene data show CDR1 as SQVTM and CDR2 as ANQGSEA. CDR3 nucleotides: TGCAGCGTTGTTGGTAGCGGGGACGACACCGGGGAGCTGTTTTTT. Its translation: CSVVGSGDDTGELFF.

V and J are TRBV18 and TRBJ1-6; 9 bases agree with TRBD1. This CDR3 has 14 residues. Germline V gene data show CDR1 as KGHSH and CDR2 as LQKENI. Unmatched junction bases numbered 7, after V lost 6 bases and J lost 10 bases. DNA of the CDR3: TGTGCCAGCTCCCCCGGGACAGGGATGTCACCCCTCCACTTT. It specifies CASSPGTGMSPLHF.

This chain uses TRBV18 with TRBJ1-1; D not resolved. This CDR3 is built from 13 residues. CDR1 and CDR2 (germline): KGHSH, LQKENI. V was trimmed by 7 bases and J by 0 bases, leaving 9 bases between them. This CDR3 is CASLAGMNTEAFF. CDR3 bases: TGTGCCAGCTTGGCGGGAATGAACACTGAAGCTTTCTTT.

The chain couples TRBV27 to TRBJ1-2; possibly TRBD1 for D (6 bases). Trimming shortened V by 5 bases and J by 8 bases, and 15 bases separated the two germline ends. CDR1 is MNHEY, CDR2 SMNVEV, per germline (reference sequence). This CDR3 is 13 amino acids long. CDR3 coding DNA: TGTGCCAGCAGTACACAGGGTAGGCAGGGCTACACCTTC. This gives the protein CASSTQGRQGYTF.

The count of this clone is one. The chain has TRBV5-4 and TRBJ1-6; no firm D call. The CDR3 contains 15 residues. The V gene's germline CDR1 is SGHNT and CDR2 YYREEE (reference sequence). The V end lost 2 bases, the J end lost 5 bases, and 11 bases lay between the germline ends. CDR3 in DNA: TGTGCCAGCAGCTTCTACAGCCAAGATAATTCACCCCTCCACTTT. Translation: CASSFYSQDNSPLHF.

This clone was seen a few times. The V and J genes are TRBV11-2 and TRBJ2-5; D is perhaps TRBD2 (7 bases). V gave up 7 bases and J gave up 5 bases, with 17 bases separating them. The CDR3 has 14 residues. Looked up from germline, CDR1 is SGHAT and CDR2 is FQNNGV. The CDR3 region is CASNEEGGYETQYF. CDR3 sequence (DNA): TGTGCCAGCAACGAAGAGGGGGGGTACGAGACCCAGTACTTC.

The chain employs TRBV6-1 and TRBJ1-1, with TRBD1 matching 8 bases. V lost 4 bases, J lost 5 bases, and 9 bases stayed unmatched. The V gene's germline CDR1 is MNHNS and CDR2 SASEGT. This CDR3 spans 15 amino acids. CDR3 protein: CASSASTGGWTEAFF. CDR3 nucleotides: TGTGCCAGCAGTGCATCTACAGGGGGATGGACTGAAGCTTTCTTT.

The chain couples TRBV6-5 to TRBJ1-5; D remains ambiguous. CDR1 is MNHEY, CDR2 SVGAGI, per germline. Trimming took off 7 bases at V and 6 bases at J, with 13 bases between the two ends. This CDR3 has 13 amino acids. CDR3 residues: CASKDGAGQPQHF. Written as DNA, the CDR3 is TGTGCCAGCAAGGACGGAGCGGGTCAGCCCCAGCATTTT.